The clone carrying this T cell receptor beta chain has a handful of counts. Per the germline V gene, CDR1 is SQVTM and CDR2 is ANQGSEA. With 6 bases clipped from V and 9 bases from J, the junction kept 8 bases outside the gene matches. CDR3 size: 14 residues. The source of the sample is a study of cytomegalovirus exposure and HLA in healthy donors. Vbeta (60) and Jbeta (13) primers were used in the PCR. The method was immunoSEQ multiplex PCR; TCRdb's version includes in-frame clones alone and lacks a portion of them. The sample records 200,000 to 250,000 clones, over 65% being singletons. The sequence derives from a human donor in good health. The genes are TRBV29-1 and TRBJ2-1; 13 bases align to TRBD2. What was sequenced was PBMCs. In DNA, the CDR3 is TGCAGCGTCTCAACTAGCGGGAGGGCCAGTGAGCAGTTCTTC. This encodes CSVSTSGRASEQFF.